This T cell receptor beta chain was observed in a study of vaccination and CD4 T cells after COVID-19. Turning to the study itself: Control wells got either CEFX epitopes, HIV-1 Nef peptides, or no peptide at all.

A note on this clonotype: The antigen is not known.

CD4+ T cells that had been cultured provided DNA sequenced with the Oncomine TCR Beta short-read assay. DNA came from CD4+ T cells after culture. TCRdb itself ran the PCR reads through MiXCR, one entry per CDR3 protein. The repertoire holds 21,000 or so distinct CDR3 sequences, with around 70% as singletons. CDR3 length: 17 residues. Trimming took 5 bases from V and 0 from J; bases not matched to a gene: 7. Germline values: CDR1 SGHTA, CDR2 FQGNSA. Treatment of the sample: roughly nine-day PBMC culture with coronavirus spike peptide pools or control peptides (ViraFEST assay). T cells were expanded with peptide pools, and expanded clonotypes were identified by TCR sequencing. Culture proceeded for 10 days, and CD4+ T cells were then isolated by negative selection.

The source material was CD4+ T cells from blood, cultured in vitro. The sequence came from a human donor who had recovered from COVID-19. The chain joins TRBV7-2 to TRBJ1-5; TRBD1 matches 10 bases. This CDR3 reads CASSLHGTGDSNQPQHF. Written as DNA, the CDR3 is TGTGCCAGCAGCCTACACGGGACAGGGGATAGCAATCAGCCCCAGCATTTT.